The 16 T cell receptor beta chains below come from one sample, sequenced in a study of T cell responses to AZD1222 COVID-19 vaccine. Sequencing used immunoSEQ multiplex PCR; TCRdb keeps in-frame clones, though not all of them. The repertoire has 100,000 to 150,000 clones, over 75% of them found once; the top ten carry roughly 7.2%. Source: peripheral blood, taken on day 0 of AZD1222 vaccination. Receptors originate from an adult in good health.

This rearrangement joins TRBV28 to TRBJ1-5; D is perhaps TRBD1 (6 bases). Germline V gene lookup returns CDR1 MDHEN and CDR2 SYDVKM. With 2 bases removed from V and 7 bases from J, the gap between germline ends came to 9 bases. The CDR3 contains 13 residues. The CDR3 loop is CASSLLGQQPQHF. In DNA form, the CDR3 reads TGTGCCAGCAGTTTACTAGGACAGCAGCCCCAGCATTTT.

The rearrangement joins TRBV29-1 to TRBJ2-5, with D perhaps matching TRBD1 (6 bases). The CDR3 is made up of 13 amino acids. Trimming stripped 4 bases from V and 1 base from J, with 10 bases between. CDR1 and CDR2 (germline): SQVTM, ANQGSEA. DNA for the CDR3: TGCAGCGTTGCCTGGACAGCCCAAGAGACCCAGTACTTC. Translated: CSVAWTAQETQYF. The whole variable domain, remainder taken from reference TRBV29-1 and TRBJ2-5, is SAVISQKPSRDICQRGTSLTIQCQVDSQVTMMFWYRQQPGQSLTLIATANQGSEATYESGFVIDKFPISRPNLTFSTLTVSNMSPEDSSIYLCSVAWTAQETQYFGPGTRLLVL.

The chain joins TRBV2 to TRBJ2-1; the D is unclear. Trimming shortened V by 7 bases and J by 9 bases, and 10 bases separated the two germline ends. The CDR3 totals 11 residues. Germline-derived CDR1 and CDR2 are SNHLY and FYNNEI. The CDR3: CASTSNSEQFF. CDR3 coding DNA: TGTGCCAGCACCTCTAATAGTGAGCAGTTCTTC.

The chain has TRBV6-6 and TRBJ1-1; D is possibly TRBD1 (5 bases). Deletions cut 5 bases from V and 0 bases from J, with 19 bases between. Germline loops: CDR1 MNHNY, CDR2 SVGAGI (reference sequence). This CDR3 has 17 amino acids. DNA for the CDR3: TGTGCCAGCAGTCCCCGGGGGTTTATGGGCATGAACACTGAAGCTTTCTTT. Translating gives CASSPRGFMGMNTEAFF.

This clone has a single count. The chain employs TRBV10-3 and TRBJ1-1; maybe TRBD1 (5 bases). CDR1 ENHRY and CDR2 SYGVKD come from the germline V gene. This CDR3 has 14 amino acids. Trimming cost V 5 bases and J 1 base, with 11 bases left between them. DNA of the CDR3: TGTGCCATCAGTACCCGACAGCCGAACACTGAAGCTTTCTTT. Protein product: CAISTRQPNTEAFF.

The V gene is TRBV6-5, the J gene TRBJ1-4, with TRBD1 as a possible D gene (5 bases). Trimming pared 3 bases from V and 5 bases from J, leaving 13 bases between. The CDR3 runs 15 residues. Germline CDR1 MNHEY, CDR2 SVGAGI. DNA of the CDR3: TGTGCCAGCAGTTATAGGAGGGGATCCAATGAAAAACTGTTTTTT. It yields the protein CASSYRRGSNEKLFF.

The chain uses TRBV7-9 and TRBJ2-1; no clear D gene. CDR3 length equals 15 residues. V was clipped by 1 base and J by 5 bases, with 12 bases between them. The germline V gene encodes CDR1 SEHNR and CDR2 FQNEAQ (reference sequence). The CDR3 region has the DNA TGTGCCAGCAGCTTAGTCGAAGCCGACAACAATGAGCAGTTCTTC. This encodes CASSLVEADNNEQFF.

J is TRBJ1-2 and V is TRBV6-5; the D gene is possibly TRBD1 (6 bases). V gave up 0 bases and J gave up 9 bases, with 11 bases separating them. This CDR3 region has 13 residues. The germline V gene encodes CDR1 MNHEY and CDR2 SVGAGI. CDR3: CASSYSQGMSYTF. CDR3 coding DNA: TGTGCCAGCAGTTACTCACAGGGAATGAGCTACACCTTC.

The genes are TRBV6-4 and TRBJ2-2; TRBD2 aligns across 10 bases. V was clipped by 6 bases and J by 5 bases; unmatched bases: 6. Germline assignment: CDR1 MRHNA and CDR2 SNTAGT. The CDR3 is 15 residues long. In DNA form, the CDR3 reads TGTGCCAGCAGAGCCCTAGCGGGGGATACCGGGGAGCTGTTTTTT. The encoded protein is CASRALAGDTGELFF.

The sample holds one count of this clone. The chain couples TRBV27 to TRBJ2-3, with TRBD2 matching 11 bases. Germline CDR1 reads MNHEY; CDR2 reads SMNVEV (reference sequence). CDR3 size: 15 residues. The V segment lost 3 bases and the J segment 3 bases; nucleotides outside the gene matches: 2. The CDR3 DNA reads as TGTGCCAGCAGTTTCGGGACTAGCGGAACAGATACGCAGTATTTT. Encoded protein: CASSFGTSGTDTQYF.

The CDR3 loop is CASSSGTLQQYF. The CDR3 DNA reads as TGTGCCAGCAGCTCGGGGACCCTACAGCAGTACTTC. The J gene is TRBJ2-7, the V gene TRBV6-2 or TRBV6-3; the D call may be TRBD1 or TRBD2 (5 bases each). The V end lost 6 bases, the J end lost 8 bases, and 14 bases lay between the germline ends. This CDR3 is built from 12 residues. Germline assignment: CDR1 MNHEY and CDR2 SVGEGT.

This clone was observed a handful of times. CDR3: CASSQVKGSSYNEQFF. CDR3 nucleotide sequence: TGCGCCAGCAGCCAAGTGAAAGGGAGCTCCTACAATGAGCAGTTCTTC. J is TRBJ2-1 and V is TRBV4-1, with D possibly TRBD2 on 5 matching bases. The CDR3 has 16 residues. CDR1 is MGHRA, CDR2 YSYEKL, per germline. Trimming took off 1 base at V and 0 bases at J, with 10 bases between the two ends.

The genes are TRBV5-1 and TRBJ1-1, with D perhaps matching TRBD1 (6 bases). CDR3 size: 14 residues. V lost 4 bases and J lost 5, with 15 bases in between. Germline CDR1 is SGHRS and CDR2 is YFSETQ. The CDR3 nucleotides are TGCGCCAGCAGCCCCGGATTGGGACAAACTGAAGCTTTCTTT. Its protein product is CASSPGLGQTEAFF. The entire variable domain, with the rest obtained from reference TRBV5-1 and TRBJ1-1, is as follows: KAGVTQTPRYLIKTRGQQVTLSCSPISGHRSVSWYQQTPGQGLQFLFEYFSETQRNKGNFPGRFSGRQFSNSRSEMNVSTLELGDSALYLCASSPGLGQTEAFFGQGTRLTVV.

This clone was observed a handful of times. The CDR3 spells CASAAVAGGTSYNEQFF. CDR3 nucleotides: TGTGCCAGCGCCGCGGTAGCGGGGGGAACCTCCTACAATGAGCAGTTCTTC. The chain carries TRBV11-3 and TRBJ2-1; TRBD2 matches 10 bases. CDR3 length: 17 residues. In germline, CDR1 is SGHNT, CDR2 YENEEA. V lost 8 bases to trimming and J lost 0 bases; unmatched junction nucleotides: 10.

This sequence joins TRBV5-5 and TRBJ2-7; 8 bases align to TRBD2. The CDR3 is made up of 16 amino acids. J gave up 9 bases and V 0 bases, and 14 bases lay outside the gene matches. Looked up from germline, CDR1 is SGHKS and CDR2 is YYEKEE (reference sequence). CDR3 nucleotide sequence: TGTGCCAGCAGCTTGGGGCCTTGGCGGGGGGACCCACGGCAGTACTTC. It yields the protein CASSLGPWRGDPRQYF.

This clone was seen a few times. V is TRBV12-3 or TRBV12-4 and J is TRBJ1-2, with 8 bases lining up with TRBD1. CDR3 length: 13 amino acids. V gave up 6 bases and J gave up 7 bases; unmatched junction bases: 7. The CDR3 bases are TGTGCCAGCAGCCGTGGGACAGGTCTTGGCTACACCTTC. Translated: CASSRGTGLGYTF.